This TCR beta chain originates from a study of cytotoxic CD8 clonotypes in ibrutinib-treated CLL. Background on the study: Partial response was seen in 24 patients and complete response in 2; after median about 70 months, approximately 14 stayed remitted, some twelve progressed. Study-level points and caveats: Sustained-remission patients were sampled at different times than progressing patients were.

V was clipped by 5 bases and J by 4 bases, with 15 bases between them. CDR3 length: 14 amino acids. Germline loops: CDR1 SQVTM, CDR2 ANQGSEA. TCRdb's table, derived via immunoSEQ multiplex PCR, lists solely in-frame clones and lacks some. The top ten clones hold 5.9% of a sample with some 200,000 clones, 70% of them seen once. Extraction of roughly 1.8 micrograms of genomic DNA from cryopreserved PBMCs supplied material for TCR beta libraries. Notes on this clone: What it binds is not known.

The rearrangement uses TRBV29-1 and TRBJ1-3; maybe TRBD1 (5 bases). Sequencing used PBMCs, obtained after 12 months of ibrutinib treatment. The receptor comes from a human donor with chronic lymphocytic leukemia. This chain's CDR3 is CSVSLDTMGNTIYF. In nucleotides, the CDR3 is TGCAGCGTTTCCTTGGACACGATGGGAAACACCATATATTTT.